A selection of T cell receptor beta chains follows, all from one sample in a study of cytomegalovirus exposure and HLA in healthy donors. TCRdb's table, derived via immunoSEQ multiplex PCR, lists solely in-frame clones and lacks some. The sample yields roughly 90,000 clones, about four fifths seen once. Sequences were obtained from PBMCs. These receptors were obtained from a man aged 30 to 45 in good health and CMV-seropositive. CDR3s include the opening cysteine and the closing phenylalanine or tryptophan. D genes are given only for firm matches. Some rows mark clone size as missing; the rest say once, few, many or name a class of expanded clone.

TRBV10-3,NA,TRBJ1-4,NA,CAISGTNEKLFF,TGTGCCATTTCAGGCACTAATGAAAAACTGTTTTTT
TRBV2,TRBD1,TRBJ2-4,NA,CASENRQGAPKNIQYF,TGTGCCAGCGAGAACCGACAGGGGGCGCCCAAAAACATTCAGTACTTC
TRBV6-1,NA,TRBJ1-1,NA,CASSLGHAEAFF,TGTGCCAGCAGTCTGGGGCACGCTGAAGCTTTCTTT
TRBV4-1,TRBD2,TRBJ2-7,NA,CASSQGDYYEQYF,TGCGCCAGCAGCCAAGGGGACTACTACGAGCAGTACTTC
TRBV6-5,TRBD1,TRBJ1-2,NA,CASSYLSGTGFSYTF,TGTGCCAGCAGTTACTTATCCGGGACAGGGTTTAGCTACACCTTC
TRBV4-1,TRBD2,TRBJ2-7,NA,CASSPGVAGTYEQYF,TGCGCCAGCAGCCCCGGGGTAGCGGGAACCTACGAGCAGTACTTC
TRBV5-1,NA,TRBJ2-7,NA,CASSLGGRYEQYF,TGCGCCAGCAGCTTGGGAGGCCGCTACGAGCAGTACTTC
TRBV18,TRBD2,TRBJ2-2,NA,CASSPNSGGARTGELFF,TGTGCCAGCTCACCGAATTCGGGGGGGGCGAGGACCGGGGAGCTGTTTTTT
TRBV6-6,TRBD1,TRBJ2-2,NA,CASRQGQGMTGELFF,TGTGCCAGCCGACAGGGACAGGGGATGACCGGGGAGCTGTTTTTT
TRBV10-2,TRBD1,TRBJ1-2,NA,CASSVPGQGNYGYTF,TGCGCCAGCAGTGTCCCGGGACAGGGGAACTATGGCTACACCTTC
TRBV7-2,TRBD2,TRBJ2-1,once,CASSPRGAGGPISNEQFF,TGTGCCAGCAGCCCAAGGGGGGCGGGAGGGCCAATAAGCAATGAGCAGTTCTTC
TRBV29-1,NA,TRBJ2-2,NA,CSVLFRTSNTGELFF,TGCAGCGTTCTATTCAGGACTTCCAACACCGGGGAGCTGTTTTTT
TRBV5-6,NA,TRBJ2-7,NA,CASTSTGTYEQYF,TGTGCCAGCACCTCGACGGGAACCTACGAGCAGTACTTC
TRBV20-1,NA,TRBJ1-6,NA,CSASPNSPLHF,TGCAGTGCTAGTCCAAATTCACCCCTCCACTTT
TRBV7-8,NA,TRBJ2-4,NA,CASSRDGTKNIQYF,TGTGCCAGCAGCCGGGATGGGACCAAAAACATTCAGTACTTC
TRBV19,NA,TRBJ2-4,NA,CASSPRDLLNIQYF,TGTGCCAGTAGCCCTCGGGACTTATTGAACATTCAGTACTTC
TRBV10-3,TRBD1,TRBJ1-1,few,CAISESSRYRGLVTEAFF,TGTGCCATCAGTGAGTCTTCTCGGTACAGGGGGCTCGTGACTGAAGCTTTCTTT
TRBV5-1,TRBD2,TRBJ2-3,NA,CASSLRPTPSGVSGTDTQYF,TGCGCCAGCAGCTTGCGCCCTACCCCTAGCGGCGTCTCCGGCACAGATACGCAGTATTTT
TRBV30,TRBD2,TRBJ2-5,NA,CAWSDGLAGGKGETQYF,TGTGCCTGGAGTGACGGACTAGCGGGAGGGAAGGGGGAGACCCAGTACTTC
TRBV29-1,TRBD2,TRBJ2-3,NA,CSVSLAGGPDTQYF,TGCAGCGTCTCTTTAGCGGGAGGGCCAGATACGCAGTATTTT
TRBV18,TRBD1,TRBJ2-2,NA,CASSPFTGQANTGELFF,TGTGCCAGCTCACCATTTACGGGACAGGCGAACACCGGGGAGCTGTTTTTT
TRBV6-1,NA,TRBJ2-2,NA,CASSVRAGTGELFF,TGTGCCAGCAGTGTTAGGGCGGGCACCGGGGAGCTGTTTTTT
TRBV29-1,TRBD1,TRBJ2-7,NA,CSVGSGTGDREQYF,TGCAGCGTTGGCTCCGGGACAGGGGACCGCGAGCAGTACTTC
TRBV2,NA,TRBJ2-2,NA,CASSDTGGPSTGELFF,TGTGCCAGCAGTGATACGGGGGGCCCGAGCACCGGGGAGCTGTTTTTT
TRBV29-1,TRBD1,TRBJ2-1,NA,CSVYRGSRDEQFF,TGCAGCGTTTACAGGGGTTCAAGGGATGAGCAGTTCTTC
TRBV9,NA,TRBJ1-2,few,CASGDNYGYTF,TGTGCCAGCGGAGATAACTATGGCTACACCTTC
TRBV6-1,NA,TRBJ1-1,NA,CASSDQQATNTEAFF,TGTGCCAGCAGCGACCAACAGGCGACCAACACTGAAGCTTTCTTT
TRBV2,NA,TRBJ2-1,NA,CASRPDSLVNEQFF,TGTGCCAGCAGACCTGACAGCCTGGTGAATGAGCAGTTCTTC
TRBV28,TRBD1,TRBJ1-5,NA,CASSSGQGASQPQHF,TGTGCCAGCAGCTCGGGACAGGGGGCAAGTCAGCCCCAGCATTTT
TRBV28,NA,TRBJ2-2,NA,CAAGLGGNTGELFF,TGTGCCGCAGGACTAGGGGGAAACACCGGGGAGCTGTTTTTT
TRBV4-3,NA,TRBJ2-5,once,CASSQEVVGSGGETQYF,TGCGCCAGCAGCCAAGAGGTCGTCGGGTCCGGGGGAGAGACCCAGTACTTC
TRBV6-5,NA,TRBJ1-4,NA,CASSSRAGQNEKLFF,TGTGCCAGCAGTTCCCGGGCAGGGCAAAATGAAAAACTGTTTTTT
TRBV30,TRBD1,TRBJ1-5,NA,CAWGPDRGARQPQHF,TGTGCCTGGGGGCCGGACAGGGGAGCGAGACAGCCCCAGCATTTT
TRBV29-1,NA,TRBJ2-1,NA,CSATPGGFHNEQFF,TGCAGCGCTACTCCCGGGGGTTTCCACAATGAGCAGTTCTTC
TRBV5-1,TRBD2,TRBJ2-7,NA,CASSLDDGGRGAEQYF,TGCGCCAGCAGCTTGGATGATGGCGGGAGAGGGGCCGAGCAGTACTTC
TRBV28,NA,TRBJ2-1,NA,CASTTNSYNEQFF,TGTGCCAGCACAACAAATTCCTACAATGAGCAGTTCTTC
TRBV28,NA,TRBJ1-6,NA,CASSFREILDSPLHF,TGTGCCAGCAGTTTTCGGGAGATATTAGATTCACCCCTCCACTTT
TRBV6-1,NA,TRBJ2-2,few,CASTLGGELFF,TGTGCCAGCACCCTAGGCGGGGAGCTGTTTTTT
TRBV10-3,NA,TRBJ1-2,NA,CAISLDRILGGYTF,TGTGCCATCAGTTTAGACAGGATCTTGGGTGGCTACACCTTC
TRBV28,TRBD1,TRBJ2-7,NA,CASAGTGESYEQYF,TGTGCCAGCGCTGGGACAGGGGAATCCTACGAGCAGTACTTC
TRBV6-5,NA,TRBJ1-1,NA,CASSYIRNTEAFF,TGTGCCAGCAGTTACATCCGGAACACTGAAGCTTTCTTT
TRBV11-3,NA,TRBJ2-5,NA,CASSTSQGGSETQYF,TGTGCCAGCAGCACCTCCCAGGGGGGATCGGAGACCCAGTACTTC
TRBV5-1,NA,TRBJ2-2,NA,CASSSTGTVGTGELFF,TGCGCCAGCAGCTCAACAGGGACGGTAGGCACCGGGGAGCTGTTTTTT
TRBV6-7,TRBD2,TRBJ2-7,NA,CASSKTSGIPYEQYF,TGTGCCAGCAGCAAGACTAGCGGGATCCCGTACGAGCAGTACTTC
TRBV10-3,TRBD1,TRBJ1-5,NA,CAIRTGTGDGNQPQHF,TGTGCCATCAGGACAGGGACAGGGGACGGCAATCAGCCCCAGCATTTT
TRBV15,NA,TRBJ1-2,NA,CATSKPGQGSLYGYTF,TGTGCCACCAGCAAGCCGGGGCAGGGGTCTCTCTATGGCTACACCTTC
TRBV7-9,NA,TRBJ2-5,NA,CSSSLMRAGIQETQYF,TGTTCCAGCAGCTTAATGAGGGCCGGAATCCAAGAGACCCAGTACTTC
TRBV7-2,TRBD1,TRBJ1-1,NA,CASRAGTVNTEAFF,TGTGCCAGCAGGGCGGGGACAGTGAACACTGAAGCTTTCTTT
TRBV2,TRBD2,TRBJ2-7,NA,CASNPSGLYEQYF,TGTGCCAGCAACCCTAGCGGGCTCTACGAGCAGTACTTC
TRBV7-8,TRBD1,TRBJ1-2,NA,CASSLAGQGGGYTF,TGTGCCAGCAGCTTAGCCGGACAGGGGGGTGGCTACACCTTC
TRBV6-6,TRBD1,TRBJ1-2,few,CASSRTGGNYGYTF,TGTGCCAGCAGTAGGACAGGGGGTAACTATGGCTACACCTTC
TRBV28,TRBD1,TRBJ2-1,NA,CASSWGQAYNEQFF,TGTGCCAGCAGCTGGGGACAGGCCTACAATGAGCAGTTCTTC
TRBV30,NA,TRBJ1-2,NA,CAWSGVPFPYGYTF,TGTGCCTGGAGTGGAGTCCCCTTCCCCTATGGCTACACCTTC
TRBV6-1,TRBD2,TRBJ2-5,NA,CASTHRIAGGETQYF,TGTGCCAGCACCCACAGGATCGCCGGGGGGGAGACCCAGTACTTC
TRBV5-1,NA,TRBJ2-1,once,CASSSLGGSSYNEQFF,TGCGCCAGCAGCTCGCTTGGCGGAAGCTCCTACAATGAGCAGTTCTTC
TRBV6-1,TRBD1,TRBJ2-2,NA,CASSDGTGPTGELFF,TGTGCCAGCAGTGACGGGACAGGGCCGACCGGGGAGCTGTTTTTT
TRBV2,TRBD1,TRBJ2-5,NA,CASSGQGWETQYF,TGTGCCAGCAGTGGACAGGGGTGGGAGACCCAGTACTTC